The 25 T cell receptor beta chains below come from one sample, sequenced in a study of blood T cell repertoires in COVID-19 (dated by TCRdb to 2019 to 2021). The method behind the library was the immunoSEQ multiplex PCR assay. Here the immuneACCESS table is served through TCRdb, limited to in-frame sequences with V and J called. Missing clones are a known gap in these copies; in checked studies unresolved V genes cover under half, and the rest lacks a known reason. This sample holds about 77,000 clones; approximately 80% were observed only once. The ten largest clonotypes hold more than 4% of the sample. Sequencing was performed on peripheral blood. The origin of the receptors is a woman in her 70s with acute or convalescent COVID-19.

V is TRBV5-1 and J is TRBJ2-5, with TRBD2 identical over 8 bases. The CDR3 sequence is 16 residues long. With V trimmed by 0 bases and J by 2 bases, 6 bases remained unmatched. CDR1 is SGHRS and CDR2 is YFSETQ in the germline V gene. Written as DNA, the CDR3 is TGCGCCAGCAGCTTGGGGAGCGGGGGAGCACAAGAGACCCAGTACTTC. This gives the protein CASSLGSGGAQETQYF.

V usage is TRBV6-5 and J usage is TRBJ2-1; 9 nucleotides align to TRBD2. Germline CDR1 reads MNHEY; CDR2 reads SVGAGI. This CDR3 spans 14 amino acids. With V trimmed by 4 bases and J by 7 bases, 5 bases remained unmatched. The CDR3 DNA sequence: TGTGCCAGCAGTTGGATAGCGGGGGAGAATGAGCAGTTCTTC. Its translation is CASSWIAGENEQFF.

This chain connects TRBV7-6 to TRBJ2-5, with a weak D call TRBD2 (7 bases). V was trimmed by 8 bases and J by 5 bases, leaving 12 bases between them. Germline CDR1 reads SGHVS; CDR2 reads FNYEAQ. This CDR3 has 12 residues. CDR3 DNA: TGTGCCAGCGCGGGGGCTGAGGAGACCCAGTACTTC. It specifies CASAGAEETQYF.

In nucleotides, the CDR3 is TGTGCCAGCAGGGGAGACAGGAACTATGGCTACACCTTC. It yields the protein CASRGDRNYGYTF. The rearrangement joins TRBV12-3 or TRBV12-4 to TRBJ1-2, with TRBD1 as a possible D gene (6 bases). The CDR3 spans 13 residues. V was cut by 6 bases and J by 2 bases, with 10 bases left in between.

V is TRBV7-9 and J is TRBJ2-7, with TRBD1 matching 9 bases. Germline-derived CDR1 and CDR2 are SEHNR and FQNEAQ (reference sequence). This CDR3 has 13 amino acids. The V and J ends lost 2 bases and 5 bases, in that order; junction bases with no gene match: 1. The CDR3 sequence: CASSLRTGDEQYF. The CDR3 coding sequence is TGTGCCAGCAGCTTAAGGACAGGGGACGAGCAGTACTTC.

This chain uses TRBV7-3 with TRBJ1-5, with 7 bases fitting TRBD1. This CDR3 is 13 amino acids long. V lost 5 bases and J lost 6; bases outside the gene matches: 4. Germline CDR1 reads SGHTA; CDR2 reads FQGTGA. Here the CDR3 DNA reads TGTGCCAGCAGCCGACAGGGAATTCAGCCCCAGCATTTT. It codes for CASSRQGIQPQHF.

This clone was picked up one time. The CDR3 DNA sequence: TGTGCCAGTAGACATGGGACAGTCGGCACTGAAGCTTTCTTT. Encoded protein: CASRHGTVGTEAFF. The rearrangement joins TRBV19 to TRBJ1-1; 7 positions agree with TRBD1. The CDR3 contains 14 residues. Germline CDR1 is LNHDA and CDR2 is SQIVND (reference sequence). With V trimmed by 6 bases and J by 4 bases, 8 bases remained unmatched.

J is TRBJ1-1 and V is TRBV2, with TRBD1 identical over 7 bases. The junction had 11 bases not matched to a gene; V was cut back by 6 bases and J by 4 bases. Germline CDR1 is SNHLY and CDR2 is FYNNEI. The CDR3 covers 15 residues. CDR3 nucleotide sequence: TGTGCCAGCAGCCGGGACAGTCATATGGGCACTGAAGCTTTCTTT. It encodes CASSRDSHMGTEAFF.

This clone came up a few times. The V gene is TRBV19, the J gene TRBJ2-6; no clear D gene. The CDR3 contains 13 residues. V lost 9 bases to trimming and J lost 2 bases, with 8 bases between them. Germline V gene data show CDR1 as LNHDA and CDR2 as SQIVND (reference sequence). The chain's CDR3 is CASGQAGANVLTF. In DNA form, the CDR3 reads TGTGCCAGCGGTCAGGCTGGGGCCAACGTCCTGACTTTC. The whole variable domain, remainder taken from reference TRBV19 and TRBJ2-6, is DGGITQSPKYLFRKEGQNVTLSCEQNLNHDAMYWYRQDPGQGLRLIYYSQIVNDFQKGDIAEGYSVSREKKESFPLTVTSAQKNPTAFYLCASGQAGANVLTFGAGSRLTVL.

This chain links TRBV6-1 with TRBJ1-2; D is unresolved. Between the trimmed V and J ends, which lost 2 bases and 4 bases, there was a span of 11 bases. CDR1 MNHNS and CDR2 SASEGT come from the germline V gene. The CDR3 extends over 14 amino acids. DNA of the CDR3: TGTGCCAGCAGTGAACTAAGCGGGATCTATGGCTACACCTTC. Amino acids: CASSELSGIYGYTF.

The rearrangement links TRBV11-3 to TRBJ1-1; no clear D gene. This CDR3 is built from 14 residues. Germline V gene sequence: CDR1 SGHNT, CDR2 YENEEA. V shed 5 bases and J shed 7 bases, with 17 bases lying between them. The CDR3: CASSRRVEINEAFF. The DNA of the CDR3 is TGTGCCAGCAGCCGACGGGTGGAGATAAATGAAGCTTTCTTT.

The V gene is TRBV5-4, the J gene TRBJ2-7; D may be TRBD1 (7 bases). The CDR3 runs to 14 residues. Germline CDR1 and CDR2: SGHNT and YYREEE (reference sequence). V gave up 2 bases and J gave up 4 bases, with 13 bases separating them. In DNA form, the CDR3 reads TGTGCCAGCAGCTTCCCAGGGGGGTCTTACGAGCAGTACTTC. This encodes CASSFPGGSYEQYF.

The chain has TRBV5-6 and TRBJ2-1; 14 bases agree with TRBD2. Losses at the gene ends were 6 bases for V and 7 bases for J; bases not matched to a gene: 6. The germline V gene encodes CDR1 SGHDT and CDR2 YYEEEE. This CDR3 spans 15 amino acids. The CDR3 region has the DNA TGTGCCAGCACCTACGGGACTAGCGGGGGAAATGAGCAGTTCTTC. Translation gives CASTYGTSGGNEQFF. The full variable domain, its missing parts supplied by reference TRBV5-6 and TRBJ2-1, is DAGVTQSPTHLIKTRGQQVTLRCSPKSGHDTVSWYQQALGQGPQFIFQYYEEEERQRGNFPDRFSGHQFPNYSSELNVNALLLGDSALYLCASTYGTSGGNEQFFGPGTRLTVL.

This CDR3 reads CASSLAGTAYEQYF. The CDR3 nucleotides read TGTGCCAGTAGTCTAGCGGGAACTGCCTACGAGCAGTACTTC. The chain links TRBV19 to TRBJ2-7; 9 bases map to TRBD2. With V trimmed by 5 bases and J by 2 bases, 4 bases remained unmatched. This CDR3 spans 14 amino acids. The germline V gene encodes CDR1 LNHDA and CDR2 SQIVND (reference sequence).

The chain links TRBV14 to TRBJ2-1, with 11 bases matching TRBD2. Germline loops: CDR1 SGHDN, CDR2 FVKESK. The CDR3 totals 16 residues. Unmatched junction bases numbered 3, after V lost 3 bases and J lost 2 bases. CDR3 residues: CASSQGLAVPYNEQFF. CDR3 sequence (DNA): TGTGCCAGCAGCCAGGGACTAGCGGTCCCCTACAATGAGCAGTTCTTC.

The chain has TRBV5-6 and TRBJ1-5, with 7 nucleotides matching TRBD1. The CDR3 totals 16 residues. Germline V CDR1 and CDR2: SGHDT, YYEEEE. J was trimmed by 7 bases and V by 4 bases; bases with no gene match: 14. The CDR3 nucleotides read TGTGCCAGCAGCGTACAGGGGAAGACGTTGTGGCAGCCCCAGCATTTT. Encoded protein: CASSVQGKTLWQPQHF.

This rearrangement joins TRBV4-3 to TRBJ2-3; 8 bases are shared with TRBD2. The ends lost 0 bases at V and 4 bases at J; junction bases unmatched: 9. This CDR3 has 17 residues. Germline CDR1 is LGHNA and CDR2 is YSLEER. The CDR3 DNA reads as TGCGCCAGCAGCCAAGATAAGATCGCGGGGGGATCAGATACGCAGTATTTT. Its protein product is CASSQDKIAGGSDTQYF.

The CDR3 DNA sequence: TGTGCCAGCAGTTATGATGTCGGGTTTTACGAGCAGTACTTC. Its translation: CASSYDVGFYEQYF. This sequence joins TRBV6-2 or TRBV6-3 and TRBJ2-7; no reliable D call. The CDR3 runs to 14 residues. The germline V gene encodes CDR1 MNHEY and CDR2 SVGEGT. V was clipped by 3 bases and J by 4 bases, with 13 bases between them.

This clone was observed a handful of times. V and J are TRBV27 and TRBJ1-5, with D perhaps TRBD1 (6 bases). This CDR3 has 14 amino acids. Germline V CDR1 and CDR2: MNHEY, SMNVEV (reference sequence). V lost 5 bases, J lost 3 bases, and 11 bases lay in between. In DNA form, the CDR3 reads TGTGCCAGCAGTCCAACAGGGCTCAATCAGCCCCAGCATTTT. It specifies CASSPTGLNQPQHF.

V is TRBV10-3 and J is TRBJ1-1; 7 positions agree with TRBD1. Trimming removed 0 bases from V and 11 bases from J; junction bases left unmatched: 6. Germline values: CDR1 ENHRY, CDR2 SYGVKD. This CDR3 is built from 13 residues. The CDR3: CAISESVTGAAFF. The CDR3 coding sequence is TGTGCCATCAGTGAGTCGGTTACAGGGGCGGCTTTCTTT.

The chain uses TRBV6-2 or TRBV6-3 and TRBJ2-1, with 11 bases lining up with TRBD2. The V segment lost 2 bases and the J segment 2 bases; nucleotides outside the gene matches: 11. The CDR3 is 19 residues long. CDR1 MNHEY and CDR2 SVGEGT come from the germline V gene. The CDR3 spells CASSYSPGLAVSTYNEQFF. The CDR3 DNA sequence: TGTGCCAGCAGTTACAGTCCGGGACTAGCGGTATCTACCTACAATGAGCAGTTCTTC.

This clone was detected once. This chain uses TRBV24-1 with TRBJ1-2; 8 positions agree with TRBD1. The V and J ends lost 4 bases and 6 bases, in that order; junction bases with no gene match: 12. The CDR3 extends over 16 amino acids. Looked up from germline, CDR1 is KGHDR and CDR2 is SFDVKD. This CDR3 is CATSDPGQGPTDGYTF. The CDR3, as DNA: TGTGCCACCAGTGACCCCGGACAGGGACCGACGGATGGCTACACCTTC.

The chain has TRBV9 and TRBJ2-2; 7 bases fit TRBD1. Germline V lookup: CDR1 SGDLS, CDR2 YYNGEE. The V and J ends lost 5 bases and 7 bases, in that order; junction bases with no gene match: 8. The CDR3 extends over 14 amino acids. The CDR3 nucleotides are TGTGCCAGCAGGACAGGGATATCGGACGGGGAGCTGTTTTTT. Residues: CASRTGISDGELFF.

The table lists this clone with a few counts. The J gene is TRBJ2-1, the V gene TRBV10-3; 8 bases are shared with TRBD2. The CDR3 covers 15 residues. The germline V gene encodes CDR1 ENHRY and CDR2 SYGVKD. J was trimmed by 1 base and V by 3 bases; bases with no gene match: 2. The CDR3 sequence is CAISDGGGSYNEQFF. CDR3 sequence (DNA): TGTGCCATCAGTGACGGCGGGGGGTCCTACAATGAGCAGTTCTTC.

In DNA, the CDR3 is TGTGCCAGCAGCTTAGTCAGGACAGGGGGCTATGGCTACACCTTC. This translates into CASSLVRTGGYGYTF. V gene TRBV7-9 combines with J gene TRBJ1-2; 10 nucleotides agree with TRBD1. J was trimmed by 4 bases and V by 1 base; bases with no gene match: 3. This CDR3 has 15 residues. Germline CDR1 reads SEHNR; CDR2 reads FQNEAQ (reference sequence).